This TCR beta chain was sequenced in a study of T-cell memory formation after mild COVID-19. Points on this clonotype: Antigen: not known.

Trimming took off 3 bases at V and 0 bases at J, with 9 bases between the two ends. The germline V gene has CDR1 KGHSH and CDR2 LQKENI. The CDR3 covers 15 residues. Study outcomes and limitations: For contracting clones, CD4+ ones sat mainly in CM and EM, CD8+ in EMRA. Several responding clones turned up in pre-infection memory, indicating that cross-reactive memory may have taken part.

After 5'RACE with constant-segment primers, TCR alpha and TCR beta cDNA libraries carrying sample barcodes and UMIs were obtained. TCRdb processed the 5' RACE reads anew with MiXCR; each CDR3 protein has one entry. This sample has more than 300,000 distinct CDR3 sequences, with 14% found just once. The chain has TRBV18 and TRBJ2-4; D is uncertain. Sequenced material: PBMCs or a T cell subset sorted from them (not recorded which). The receptor comes from a man aged 18 to 29 who had mild COVID-19 (a few samples of this study predate the infection). Cell type and time point are not known. This CDR3 is CASSPAFLAKNIQYF. In nucleotides, the CDR3 is TGTGCCAGCTCACCTGCCTTCTTAGCCAAAAACATTCAGTACTTC.